These 27 T cell receptor beta chains were sequenced from one sample in a study of T cell changes during pregnancy in multiple sclerosis. Sequenced by immunoSEQ multiplex PCR; TCRdb stores in-frame clones only, minus some. The sample lists under 65,000 clones, nearly 95% occurring once. This sample comprised CD4+ T cells from peripheral blood mononuclear cells, obtained in the third trimester of pregnancy. The receptor set was obtained from a female donor with multiple sclerosis, enrolled in a pregnancy study.

The J gene is TRBJ2-3, the V gene TRBV5-1; TRBD2 agrees at 10 bases. The ends lost 6 bases at V and 4 bases at J; junction bases unmatched: 5. Per the germline V gene, CDR1 is SGHRS and CDR2 is YFSETQ. The CDR3 covers 14 residues. The CDR3 DNA sequence: TGCGCCAGCAAACTAGCGGGGTTCGCAGATACGCAGTATTTT. This gives the protein CASKLAGFADTQYF.

V and J are TRBV2 and TRBJ1-1, with 9 bases matching TRBD1. The V gene end was trimmed by 3 bases and the J gene end by 4 bases; junction bases not matched to a gene: 12. Germline loops: CDR1 SNHLY, CDR2 FYNNEI. The CDR3 runs 17 residues. For the CDR3, the DNA is TGTGCCAGCAGTGAGGGGGTTTACAGGGGGCCGCGCACTGAAGCTTTCTTT. It translates to CASSEGVYRGPRTEAFF.

V is TRBV14 and J is TRBJ2-3; 7 bases are shared with TRBD1. CDR3 length equals 17 residues. From germline, CDR1 is SGHDN and CDR2 FVKESK. The ends lost 4 bases at V and 0 bases at J; junction bases unmatched: 10. The CDR3 loop is CASSLSDRVSSTDTQYF. The CDR3 DNA reads as TGTGCCAGCAGCCTGAGCGACAGGGTAAGTAGCACAGATACGCAGTATTTT.

This rearrangement joins TRBV27 to TRBJ2-7, with TRBD1 identical over 8 bases. Looked up from germline, CDR1 is MNHEY and CDR2 is SMNVEV (reference sequence). Trimming cost V 2 bases and J 4 bases; bases outside gene matches: 7. The CDR3 runs 15 residues. The DNA of the CDR3 is TGTGCCAGCAGTTTAAGTACAGGGGGAGAATACGAGCAGTACTTC. As protein: CASSLSTGGEYEQYF.

The chain joins TRBV5-4 to TRBJ2-7; D is possibly TRBD1 (6 bases). V was trimmed by 2 bases and J by 3 bases, leaving 9 bases between them. The CDR3 consists of 13 residues. Germline V gives CDR1 SGHNT, CDR2 YYREEE (reference sequence). The CDR3 nucleotides are TGTGCCAGCAGCTTACGGGACAACTACGAGCAGTACTTC. Its protein product is CASSLRDNYEQYF.

This chain joins TRBV11-2 and TRBJ2-3, with D tentatively TRBD1 (6 bases). The germline gives CDR1 SGHAT, CDR2 FQNNGV. The CDR3 loop spans 16 amino acids. The V and J ends lost 3 bases and 1 base respectively, with 14 bases between them. CDR3 region: CASSLVRGPRTDTQYF. CDR3 coding DNA: TGTGCCAGCAGCTTGGTCAGGGGCCCTCGCACAGATACGCAGTATTTT.

V is TRBV19 and J is TRBJ1-6; TRBD1 is a possible D gene (6 bases). This CDR3 has 15 residues. Germline lookup yields CDR1 LNHDA and CDR2 SQIVND (reference sequence). V was clipped by 6 bases and J by 3 bases, with 12 bases between them. In DNA, the CDR3 is TGTGCCAGTAGCTCAGGGGCCAACTATAATTCACCCCTCCACTTT. Protein sequence: CASSSGANYNSPLHF.

J is TRBJ2-5 and V is TRBV7-2; no firm D call. With 5 bases removed from V and 2 bases from J, the gap between germline ends came to 15 bases. Germline CDR1 is SGHTA and CDR2 is FQGNSA. This CDR3 spans 15 amino acids. DNA of the CDR3: TGTGCCAGCAGCAACCCTTCTTGGCAGCAAGAGACCCAGTACTTC. Translation: CASSNPSWQQETQYF. The full variable domain, its missing parts supplied by reference TRBV7-2 and TRBJ2-5, is GAGVSQSPSNKVTEKGKDVELRCDPISGHTALYWYRQSLGQGLEFLIYFQGNSAPDKSGLPSDRFSAERTGGSVSTLTIQRTQQEDSAVYLCASSNPSWQQETQYFGPGTRLLVL.

The gene calls are TRBV4-1 and TRBJ2-2; TRBD1 aligns across 10 bases. Unmatched junction bases numbered 6, after V lost 0 bases and J lost 5 bases. The CDR3 runs 17 residues. Per germline, CDR1 MGHRA and CDR2 YSYEKL. CDR3 nucleotides: TGCGCCAGCAGCCAAGATCGGCGGGGACAGGGGACCGGGGAGCTGTTTTTT. Its translation: CASSQDRRGQGTGELFF.

V gene TRBV7-8 combines with J gene TRBJ1-5; possibly TRBD1 for D (5 bases). The CDR3 totals 15 residues. V lost 2 bases, J lost 8 bases, and 16 bases lay in between. Germline assignment: CDR1 SGHVS and CDR2 FQNEAQ. In DNA, the CDR3 is TGTGCCAGCAGCTTACGGAGGGAGGCCAGGGAGCCCCAGCATTTT. Translated: CASSLRREAREPQHF.

The chain employs TRBV2 and TRBJ2-5; D is uncertain. This CDR3 has 15 residues. Germline V lookup: CDR1 SNHLY, CDR2 FYNNEI. Trimming pared 6 bases from V and 5 bases from J, leaving 19 bases between. The CDR3 loop reads CASSDQALTMETQYF. The CDR3 DNA reads as TGTGCCAGCAGCGACCAGGCCCTGACGATGGAGACCCAGTACTTC. The complete variable domain, with remaining parts taken from reference TRBV2 and TRBJ2-5, reads EPEVTQTPSHQVTQMGQEVILRCVPISNHLYFYWYRQILGQKVEFLVSFYNNEISEKSEIFDDQFSVERPDGSNFTLKIRSTKLEDSAMYFCASSDQALTMETQYFGPGTRLLVL.

The rearrangement links TRBV7-9 to TRBJ2-3; 7 nucleotides match TRBD2. V lost 0 bases to trimming and J lost 0 bases; unmatched junction nucleotides: 0. The CDR3 is 15 residues long. Germline CDR1 reads SEHNR; CDR2 reads FQNEAQ (reference sequence). The CDR3 DNA sequence: TGTGCCAGCAGCTTAGCCGGGGGGAGCACAGATACGCAGTATTTT. This translates into CASSLAGGSTDTQYF.

This chain connects TRBV9 to TRBJ2-6; 7 bases fit TRBD1. The V segment lost 2 bases and the J segment 0 bases; nucleotides outside the gene matches: 8. CDR1 is SGDLS and CDR2 is YYNGEE in the germline V gene. CDR3 length equals 18 residues. The CDR3 is CASSVRTGTTSGANVLTF. The CDR3 nucleotides are TGTGCCAGCAGCGTCCGGACAGGAACTACCTCTGGGGCCAACGTCCTGACTTTC.

The V gene is TRBV7-9, the J gene TRBJ1-1; 8 bases agree with TRBD1. The CDR3 length is 13 residues. Germline V CDR1 and CDR2: SEHNR, FQNEAQ (reference sequence). The J segment lost 5 bases and the V segment lost 11 bases, leaving 10 bases of the junction unmatched. As DNA, the CDR3 is TGTGCCGGTTCGGACAGGGAAAATACTGAAGCTTTCTTT. It encodes CAGSDRENTEAFF.

This chain joins TRBV25-1 and TRBJ1-4, with 7 positions matching TRBD1. Germline lookup yields CDR1 MGHDK and CDR2 SYGVNS. The CDR3 has 14 amino acids. V gave up 3 bases and J gave up 8 bases; unmatched junction bases: 6. CDR3 protein: CASSETGSWEKLFF. In DNA, the CDR3 is TGTGCCAGCAGTGAGACAGGGTCTTGGGAAAAACTGTTTTTT.

The chain joins TRBV7-6 to TRBJ1-1; 7 bases map to TRBD1. The V segment lost 4 bases and the J segment 1 base; nucleotides outside the gene matches: 6. This CDR3 is 15 amino acids long. Germline assignment: CDR1 SGHVS and CDR2 FNYEAQ. The CDR3: CASSSSTGKNTEAFF. The CDR3 DNA is TGTGCCAGCAGCTCTTCGACAGGGAAGAACACTGAAGCTTTCTTT.

DNA of the CDR3: TGTGCCTGGAGCGCAGGACAGGCAACCCCTCAGCCCCAGCATTTT. Amino acid sequence: CAWSAGQATPQPQHF. The chain is built from TRBV30 and TRBJ1-5; 7 nucleotides line up with TRBD1. V lost 3 bases and J lost 6; bases outside the gene matches: 11. Per germline, CDR1 GTSNPN and CDR2 SVGIG (reference sequence). The CDR3 has 15 residues.

The CDR3 coding sequence is TGTGCATCTCATATCGGACAGAACTATGGCTACACCTTC. Translating gives CASHIGQNYGYTF. The V call is TRBV6-1, the J call TRBJ1-2; weak D call: TRBD1 (6 bases). CDR3 length: 13 amino acids. From germline, CDR1 is MNHNS and CDR2 SASEGT.

The rearrangement joins TRBV18 to TRBJ2-5; no firm D call. V was cut by 6 bases and J by 1 base, with 3 bases left in between. From germline, CDR1 is KGHSH and CDR2 LQKENI. This CDR3 is 11 amino acids long. The CDR3 DNA is TGTGCCAGCTCCCGCCAAGAGACCCAGTACTTC. Translation gives CASSRQETQYF.

This clone was seen once. The chain employs TRBV7-9 and TRBJ1-1, with D maybe TRBD1 (5 bases). The length of the CDR3 is 16 residues. Germline V gene lookup returns CDR1 SEHNR and CDR2 FQNEAQ (reference sequence). Trimming stripped 5 bases from V and 1 base from J, with 17 bases between. The CDR3 DNA reads TGTGCCAGCAGCCGTGAGGCCCCACAGGCGAACACTGAAGCTTTCTTT. Amino acid sequence: CASSREAPQANTEAFF.

The chain carries TRBV5-1 and TRBJ2-7; possible D gene TRBD1, 5 bases. This CDR3 has 15 residues. Trimming stripped 0 bases from V and 2 bases from J, with 12 bases between. Germline assignment: CDR1 SGHRS and CDR2 YFSETQ. CDR3 coding DNA: TGCGCCAGCAGCTTGGAGGCAGGGCCCCCCTACGAGCAGTACTTC. This codes for CASSLEAGPPYEQYF.

The chain recombines TRBV5-1 with TRBJ2-6; a possible D gene is TRBD1 (5 bases). The CDR3 covers 15 residues. Germline-derived CDR1 and CDR2 are SGHRS and YFSETQ. Trimming removed 4 bases at V and 0 bases at J, with 8 bases between. The CDR3 bases are TGCGCCAGCAGCAACACAGGCTCTGGGGCCAACGTCCTGACTTTC. Translated, it gives CASSNTGSGANVLTF. The whole variable domain, remainder taken from reference TRBV5-1 and TRBJ2-6, is KAGVTQTPRYLIKTRGQQVTLSCSPISGHRSVSWYQQTPGQGLQFLFEYFSETQRNKGNFPGRFSGRQFSNSRSEMNVSTLELGDSALYLCASSNTGSGANVLTFGAGSRLTVL.

This clone was seen more than once but under ten times. The V call is TRBV30, the J call TRBJ1-1; D is undetermined. Trimming took 4 bases from V and 9 from J, leaving 9 bases between them. The length of the CDR3 is 10 residues. The V gene's germline CDR1 is GTSNPN and CDR2 SVGIG (reference sequence). In nucleotides, the CDR3 is TGTGCCTGGATGACATCCAAAGCTTTCTTT. Translating gives CAWMTSKAFF.

This sequence joins TRBV4-2 and TRBJ1-4; D is unresolved. The V gene lost 0 bases and the J gene lost 3 bases, with 8 bases spanning the gap. There are 15 residues in the CDR3. Per germline, CDR1 LGHNA and CDR2 YNFKEQ. The CDR3: CASSQEEGSNEKLFF. DNA for the CDR3: TGTGCCAGCAGCCAAGAGGAGGGATCTAATGAAAAACTGTTTTTT.

A few counts support this clone. The rearrangement uses TRBV11-1 and TRBJ1-2; D not certain. V was cut by 5 bases and J by 14 bases, with 15 bases left in between. This CDR3 contains 11 residues. The germline CDR1 and CDR2 sequences are SGHAT and FQDESV (reference sequence). CDR3 loop: CASSRPVERTF. CDR3 DNA sequence: TGTGCCAGCAGCCGACCAGTAGAGAGGACCTTC.

For this clone: Because it lacks the conserved phenylalanine or tryptophan at the end, this CDR3 is likely a read error. It is unclear where the CDR3 begins or ends on the DNA, so no DNA is shown, and the CDR3 is as TCRdb lists it. The chain uses TRBV18 and TRBJ1-4; the listed D gene, TRBD1, was not tested against the DNA. The CDR3 has 11 amino acids, counting both end residues. The germline V gene has CDR1 KGHSH and CDR2 LQKENI. The CDR3 loop is CASSPIPDTLH.

This clone was detected only once. Its ends do not fully match the called genes, so a read error is possible. J is TRBJ1-2 and V is TRBV7-7; D might be TRBD1 (5 bases). CDR3 length: 13 amino acids. CDR1 is SSHAT, CDR2 FNYEAQ, per germline (reference sequence). CDR3 region: CASSKQAPYGYTF. The CDR3 nucleotides read TGTGCTAGCAGCAAACAGGCCCCCTATGGCTACACCTTC.